This T cell receptor beta chain was observed in a study of cytomegalovirus exposure and HLA in healthy donors. The study's findings and limits: There were 164 TCR beta chains listed as cytomegalovirus-associated. It is likely that the observed cluster of highly shared sequence variants was a sequencing artifact. TRBV6-2, TRBV6-3 and some other V segments were unresolvable in 87-base-pair reads.

Comments on this clone: Its specificity is unknown.

Primers included in the PCR were 60 Vbeta and 13 Jbeta primers. Here immunoSEQ multiplex PCR was the method, and the copy in TCRdb shows in-frame clones only, minus some. The sample carries approximately 170,000 clones, around 80% recorded once. Germline loops: CDR1 LNHDA, CDR2 SQIVND (reference sequence). The CDR3 is made up of 13 amino acids. The germline V and J ends were trimmed by 7 bases and 5 bases, with 14 bases remaining between them. At collection, donors were nominally healthy, but unrecorded immune exposures were probable. The sequence was collected from a woman aged 50 to 60 in good health and CMV-seropositive. The sequenced material came from PBMCs. The chain is built from TRBV19 and TRBJ1-1; a weak D match, TRBD1 (6 bases). In DNA, the CDR3 is TGTGCCAGTACCCGGACGAGGGGGACTGAAGCTTTCTTT. Translating gives CASTRTRGTEAFF.